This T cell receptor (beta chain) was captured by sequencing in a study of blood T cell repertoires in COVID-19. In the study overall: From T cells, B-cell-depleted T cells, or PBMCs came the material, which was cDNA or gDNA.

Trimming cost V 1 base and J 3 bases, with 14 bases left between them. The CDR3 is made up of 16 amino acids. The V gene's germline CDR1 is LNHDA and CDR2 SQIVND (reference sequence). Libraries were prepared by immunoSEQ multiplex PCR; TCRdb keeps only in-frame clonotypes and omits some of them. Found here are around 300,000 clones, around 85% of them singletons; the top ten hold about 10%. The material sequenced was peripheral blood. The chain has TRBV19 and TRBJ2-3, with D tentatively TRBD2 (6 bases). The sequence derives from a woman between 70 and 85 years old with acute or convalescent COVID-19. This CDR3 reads CASSIVAGRETDTQYF. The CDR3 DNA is TGTGCCAGTAGTATAGTCGCAGGGCGGGAAACAGATACGCAGTATTTT.